These 13 T cell receptor beta chains originate from one sample sequenced in a study of OX40 agonist ivuxolimab in advanced cancers. The table came from immunoSEQ multiplex PCR; TCRdb's copy has only in-frame clones and leaves some out. The sample holds tens of thousands of clones; 85% to 90% are singletons and the top ten take 4.8%. Sequencing used CD4+ or CD8+ T cells sorted from blood, obtained in a trial of the OX40 agonist ivuxolimab. The receptors come from an adult with an advanced solid tumor such as melanoma, head and neck, liver or kidney cancer.

The V gene is TRBV10-1, the J gene TRBJ2-1; maybe TRBD2 (5 bases). The CDR3 consists of 11 residues. CDR1 is WNHNN and CDR2 is SYGVQD in the germline V gene (reference sequence). V lost 4 bases, J lost 7 bases, and 5 bases lay in between. In DNA form, the CDR3 reads TGCGCCAGCAGTGCGGGAAATGAGCAGTTCTTC. This sequence encodes CASSAGNEQFF.

The chain uses TRBV11-3 and TRBJ2-7; D gene unclear. This CDR3 is built from 12 residues. Germline-derived CDR1 and CDR2 are SGHNT and YENEEA. V lost 5 bases, J lost 4 bases, and 9 bases lay in between. The CDR3 here is CASSRRTYEQYF. The DNA for the CDR3 is TGTGCCAGCAGCCGACGAACTTACGAGCAGTACTTC.

The chain recombines TRBV6-1 with TRBJ2-1; 10 nucleotides align to TRBD2. The length of the CDR3 is 15 residues. Germline CDR1 reads MNHNS; CDR2 reads SASEGT. Trimming cost V 5 bases and J 6 bases; bases outside gene matches: 7. CDR3 sequence reads: CASSPLAGAPNEQFF. The DNA of the CDR3 is TGTGCCAGCAGTCCGCTAGCGGGAGCGCCCAATGAGCAGTTCTTC.

The V call is TRBV7-3, the J call TRBJ2-2; D could derive from TRBD1 or TRBD2 (5 bases each). The CDR3 runs 17 residues. Germline CDR1 reads SGHTA; CDR2 reads FQGTGA. V was trimmed by 3 bases and J by 0 bases, leaving 14 bases between them. CDR3 loop: CASSLAPGHANTGELFF. In DNA form, the CDR3 reads TGTGCCAGCAGCTTGGCCCCGGGGCACGCGAACACCGGGGAGCTGTTTTTT.

The CDR3 sequence is CASSRGTGGRPYQETQYF. The DNA for the CDR3 is TGTGCCAGCAGCCGAGGGACAGGGGGCCGACCCTACCAAGAGACCCAGTACTTC. This chain joins TRBV14 and TRBJ2-5, with 12 bases matching TRBD1. The CDR3 extends over 18 amino acids. Germline-derived CDR1 and CDR2 are SGHDN and FVKESK. V lost 4 bases, J lost 0 bases, and 9 bases stayed unmatched.

The chain links TRBV19 to TRBJ1-2; no firm D call. V was clipped by 7 bases and J by 8 bases, with 14 bases between them. The germline CDR1 and CDR2 sequences are LNHDA and SQIVND (reference sequence). CDR3 size: 12 residues. As DNA, the CDR3 is TGTGCCAGTACCGAACCCCCACGGGGCTACACCTTC. This codes for CASTEPPRGYTF.

The rearrangement links TRBV6-5 to TRBJ2-5, with D unclear. The germline V gene has CDR1 MNHEY and CDR2 SVGAGI. Trimming stripped 0 bases from V and 3 bases from J, with 5 bases between. This CDR3 has 13 amino acids. DNA of the CDR3: TGTGCCAGCAGTTACTCCAGAAAAGAGACCCAGTACTTC. This sequence encodes CASSYSRKETQYF.

The chain joins TRBV5-6 to TRBJ1-5; a weak D match, TRBD1 (5 bases). The CDR3 length is 14 residues. Germline CDR1 SGHDT, CDR2 YYEEEE. The V gene lost 2 bases and the J gene lost 5 bases, with 11 bases spanning the gap. CDR3: CASSLRAGHQPQHF. CDR3 DNA: TGTGCCAGCAGCTTAAGGGCAGGGCATCAGCCCCAGCATTTT.

In DNA, the CDR3 is TGTGCCACGGCGGACAGCGGGAGGACTGAAGCTTTCTTT. As protein: CATADSGRTEAFF. This chain uses TRBV19 with TRBJ1-1, with D maybe TRBD1 (6 bases). The CDR3 extends over 13 amino acids. The germline V gene has CDR1 LNHDA and CDR2 SQIVND (reference sequence). Deletions cut 10 bases from V and 5 bases from J, with 17 bases between.

This chain links TRBV6-5 with TRBJ1-2, with 10 bases matching TRBD1. CDR1 and CDR2 from the germline V gene are MNHEY and SVGAGI. The CDR3 loop spans 15 amino acids. Germline trimming cut 5 bases from V and 1 base from J; bases unmatched to any gene: 4. The CDR3 DNA is TGTGCCAGCAGTAACAGGGACAGGGGTAACTATGGCTACACCTTC. It is translated as CASSNRDRGNYGYTF.

The chain is built from TRBV5-1 and TRBJ2-3; 8 bases line up with TRBD1. The V gene end was trimmed by 3 bases and the J gene end by 0 bases; junction bases not matched to a gene: 6. The CDR3 consists of 16 residues. Germline V gives CDR1 SGHRS, CDR2 YFSETQ. CDR3 residues: CASSSGQAYSTDTQYF. CDR3 coding DNA: TGCGCCAGCAGCTCGGGACAGGCCTATAGCACAGATACGCAGTATTTT. Complete variable domain (other parts from reference TRBV5-1 and TRBJ2-3): KAGVTQTPRYLIKTRGQQVTLSCSPISGHRSVSWYQQTPGQGLQFLFEYFSETQRNKGNFPGRFSGRQFSNSRSEMNVSTLELGDSALYLCASSSGQAYSTDTQYFGPGTRLTVL.

The genes are TRBV7-9 and TRBJ1-1; TRBD1 aligns across 9 bases. There are 16 residues in the CDR3. Germline V CDR1 and CDR2: SEHNR, FQNEAQ (reference sequence). Trimming at V came to 1 base and at J to 5 bases, leaving 8 bases not matched to a gene. The CDR3 DNA follows: TGTGCCAGCAGCTTAGGGGGCACCGGGACAGGGACTGAAGCTTTCTTT. This sequence encodes CASSLGGTGTGTEAFF.

The rearrangement joins TRBV20-1 to TRBJ2-1; D unresolved. This CDR3 has 10 residues. V was clipped by 5 bases and J by 4 bases, with 3 bases between them. Germline CDR1 DFQATT, CDR2 SNEGSKA (reference sequence). CDR3 sequence reads: CSAYYNEQFF. Written as DNA, the CDR3 is TGCAGTGCTTATTACAATGAGCAGTTCTTC.